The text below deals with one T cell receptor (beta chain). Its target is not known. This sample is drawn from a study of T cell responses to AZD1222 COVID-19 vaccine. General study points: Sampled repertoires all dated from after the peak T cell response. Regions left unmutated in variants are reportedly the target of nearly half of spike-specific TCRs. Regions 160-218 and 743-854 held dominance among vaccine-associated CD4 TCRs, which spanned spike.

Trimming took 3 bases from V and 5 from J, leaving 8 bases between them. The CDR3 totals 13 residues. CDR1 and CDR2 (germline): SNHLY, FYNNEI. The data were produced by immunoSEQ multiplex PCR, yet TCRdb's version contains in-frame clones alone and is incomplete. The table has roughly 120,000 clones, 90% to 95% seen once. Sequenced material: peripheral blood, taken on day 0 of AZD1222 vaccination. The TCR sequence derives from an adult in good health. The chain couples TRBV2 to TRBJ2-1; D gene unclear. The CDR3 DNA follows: TGTGCCAGCAGTGATGTCGTGGACAATGAGCAGTTCTTC. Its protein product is CASSDVVDNEQFF.